Listed below are T cell receptor beta chains from one sample, sequenced in a study of beta chain features in type 1 diabetes. Profiling relied on immunoSEQ multiplex PCR, and the TCRdb table lists in-frame clones only, not all of them. The repertoire holds about 900,000 clones, with 15% to 20% as singletons. Material for sequencing was naive CD4+ T cells from blood. The receptors stem from a woman between 18 and 30 years old in good health. Each CDR3 is given with its conserved first and last residue. Each record gives: V gene, J gene, CDR3 protein.

v_call: TRBV7-9
j_call: TRBJ1-2
cdr3_aa: CASSHRTGRQLYGYTF

v_call: TRBV10-3
j_call: TRBJ2-1
cdr3_aa: CAIRTGTGHNEQFF

v_call: TRBV28
j_call: TRBJ1-1
cdr3_aa: CASSLVPTITTEAFF

v_call: TRBV28
j_call: TRBJ1-5
cdr3_aa: CASSSAWGNQPQHF

v_call: TRBV15
j_call: TRBJ2-7
cdr3_aa: CATSRGLAGASYEQYF

v_call: TRBV30
j_call: TRBJ2-1
cdr3_aa: CAWSGEEVYNEQFF

v_call: TRBV5-4
j_call: TRBJ1-2
cdr3_aa: CASMPGQGPKSNYGYTF

v_call: TRBV19
j_call: TRBJ2-3
cdr3_aa: CASSRIAGGQFGTDTQYF

v_call: TRBV6-5
j_call: TRBJ2-2
cdr3_aa: CASSRPGSAGELFF

v_call: TRBV9
j_call: TRBJ2-6
cdr3_aa: CASSGRTGHSGANVLTF

v_call: TRBV19
j_call: TRBJ1-1
cdr3_aa: CASSTIMNTEAFF

v_call: TRBV7-9
j_call: TRBJ2-7
cdr3_aa: CASSFLGGVGHESSYEQYF

v_call: TRBV28
j_call: TRBJ2-7
cdr3_aa: CASSSGLAGGTEQYF

v_call: TRBV7-9
j_call: TRBJ2-1
cdr3_aa: CASATSTGREDQFF

v_call: TRBV6-5
j_call: TRBJ2-3
cdr3_aa: CASSPGRATDTQYF

v_call: TRBV10-3
j_call: TRBJ2-2
cdr3_aa: CAISYESKTSLNTGELFF

v_call: TRBV18
j_call: TRBJ1-4
cdr3_aa: CASSRGSNEKLFF

v_call: TRBV5-4
j_call: TRBJ2-7
cdr3_aa: CASSLGLAGVYEQYF

v_call: TRBV29-1
j_call: TRBJ2-3
cdr3_aa: CSPTLDLKMCPDTQYF

v_call: TRBV5-4
j_call: TRBJ2-1
cdr3_aa: CASGQGAHSSYNEQFF

v_call: TRBV5-4
j_call: TRBJ2-1
cdr3_aa: CASSFTRINEQFF

v_call: TRBV7-2
j_call: TRBJ2-7
cdr3_aa: CASSSGGYYEQYF

v_call: TRBV5-1
j_call: TRBJ2-7
cdr3_aa: CASSLDVGGESYEQYF

v_call: TRBV27
j_call: TRBJ2-3
cdr3_aa: CASRRAGGLYF

v_call: TRBV18
j_call: TRBJ2-7
cdr3_aa: CASSRQGPYEQYF

v_call: TRBV4-1
j_call: TRBJ2-3
cdr3_aa: CASSQGPLAGGRRDTQYF

v_call: TRBV9
j_call: TRBJ2-2
cdr3_aa: CASSVASGRPPGELFF

v_call: TRBV9
j_call: TRBJ1-3
cdr3_aa: CASSVVARGPGNTIYF

v_call: TRBV4-3
j_call: TRBJ2-5
cdr3_aa: CASSRGLTKETQYF

v_call: TRBV6-6
j_call: TRBJ1-4
cdr3_aa: CASSASGTGNEKLFF

v_call: TRBV7-9
j_call: TRBJ2-1
cdr3_aa: CASSLMSNDEQFF

v_call: TRBV2
j_call: TRBJ2-7
cdr3_aa: CASGTGGYEQYF

v_call: TRBV7-3
j_call: TRBJ2-1
cdr3_aa: CASSTTPLAGEQFF

v_call: TRBV10-3
j_call: TRBJ2-6
cdr3_aa: CAVGGPGANVLTF

v_call: TRBV5-6
j_call: TRBJ2-7
cdr3_aa: CASSFTAVHEQYF

v_call: TRBV7-8
j_call: TRBJ2-3
cdr3_aa: CASSLDSLGLMRMDTQYF

v_call: TRBV28
j_call: TRBJ2-1
cdr3_aa: CASNQRGNTFYNEQFF

v_call: TRBV7-2
j_call: TRBJ2-4
cdr3_aa: CASSSTGGLAKNIQYF

v_call: TRBV28
j_call: TRBJ2-3
cdr3_aa: CASRTGGPLFIDTQYF

v_call: TRBV5-4
j_call: TRBJ2-7
cdr3_aa: CASSQATDSYEQYF

v_call: TRBV2
j_call: TRBJ2-3
cdr3_aa: CASSEQQGRDTQYF

v_call: TRBV15
j_call: TRBJ1-5
cdr3_aa: CATAHTSDQPQHF

v_call: TRBV15
j_call: TRBJ2-7
cdr3_aa: CATSRGVGSSYEQYF

v_call: TRBV14
j_call: TRBJ2-1
cdr3_aa: CASSQSGGDEQFF

v_call: TRBV10-3
j_call: TRBJ2-7
cdr3_aa: CAISAVGTYEQYF

v_call: TRBV5-4
j_call: TRBJ1-2
cdr3_aa: CASSRGQGNYGYTF

v_call: TRBV28
j_call: TRBJ2-4
cdr3_aa: CASSTAGSGKNIQYF

v_call: TRBV2
j_call: TRBJ2-3
cdr3_aa: CASSETAKNTQYF

v_call: TRBV18
j_call: TRBJ2-5
cdr3_aa: CASSPLREASQETQYF

v_call: TRBV15
j_call: TRBJ1-1
cdr3_aa: CATQKDGTLNTEAFF

v_call: TRBV7-9
j_call: TRBJ1-2
cdr3_aa: CASSTPGVWLGYTF

v_call: TRBV2
j_call: TRBJ1-5
cdr3_aa: CASSDGLSGTRIDSNQPQHF

v_call: TRBV21-1
j_call: TRBJ2-1
cdr3_aa: CASSLPPGQGEAYNEQFF

v_call: TRBV9
j_call: TRBJ2-7
cdr3_aa: CASSVRGDSSDEQYF